Here is one T cell receptor (beta chain) with its context. Alpha- and beta-chain coverage of first-strand cDNA came from TRAV- and TRBV-specific primers. The authors amplified TCRs for about 20 PCR cycles with a constant-region primer and a V-primer adapter. MiXCR, run by TCRdb on the reads, gives a single entry per CDR3 protein. This sample has just under 10,000 distinct CDR3 sequences, with 40% to 55% found just once. V lost 3 bases, J lost 2 bases, and 17 bases lay in between. This CDR3 is built from 17 residues. CDR1 is KGHDR, CDR2 SFDVKD, per germline. The data derive from a study of low-dose radiotherapy and immunotherapy resistance in tumors.

The sequence was obtained from a human donor with advanced metastatic prostate, ovarian, gallbladder or colorectal cancer (not recorded which). This table probably holds off-target reads from a library built for another chain. The chain carries TRBV24-1 and TRBJ2-3; no reliable D call. CDR3 in amino acids: CATSDPRDPRSTDTQYF. For the CDR3, the DNA is TGTGCCACCAGTGATCCGCGAGATCCCCGATCCACAGATACGCAGTATTTT.